The 19 T cell receptor beta chains given below trace back to one sample, sequenced in a study of PD-L1 blockade in urothelial cancer. Sequenced by immunoSEQ multiplex PCR; TCRdb stores in-frame clones only, minus some. The table has 75,000 to 95,000 clones, 75% to 95% seen once. The time point here: peripheral blood 6 weeks after treatment start. The material sequenced was PBMCs, taken around atezolizumab (anti-PD-L1) treatment. The origin of the receptors is a woman older than 75 with urothelial cancer.

This chain links TRBV5-4 with TRBJ2-5; possibly TRBD1 for D (6 bases). The V gene's germline CDR1 is SGHNT and CDR2 YYREEE (reference sequence). V was cut by 4 bases and J by 3 bases, with 16 bases left in between. The CDR3 is made up of 15 amino acids. The CDR3 nucleotides are TGTGCCAGCAGCCCTCGTGGGGACACAGAAGAGACCCAGTACTTC. Translation: CASSPRGDTEETQYF.

This clone was detected only once. The chain recombines TRBV19 with TRBJ2-7, with D perhaps matching TRBD1 (5 bases). The CDR3 extends over 16 amino acids. Per germline, CDR1 LNHDA and CDR2 SQIVND (reference sequence). Trimming pared 1 base from V and 2 bases from J, leaving 15 bases between. CDR3 in amino acids: CASSIGLTRGPYEQYF. The CDR3 DNA reads TGTGCCAGTAGTATAGGTTTGACAAGGGGCCCCTACGAGCAGTACTTC.

A single count supports this clone. The rearrangement links TRBV6-5 to TRBJ1-3; D is undetermined. This CDR3 has 15 amino acids. The germline V gene encodes CDR1 MNHEY and CDR2 SVGAGI. V lost 2 bases to trimming and J lost 0 bases, with 8 bases between them. The CDR3 is CASSYRGVSGNTIYF. The CDR3 DNA follows: TGTGCCAGCAGTTACCGCGGGGTCTCTGGAAACACCATATATTTT.

The chain joins TRBV7-8 to TRBJ1-2; no clear D. CDR1 is SGHVS and CDR2 is FQNEAQ in the germline V gene. The CDR3 covers 13 residues. Trimming took 1 base from V and 2 from J, leaving 5 bases between them. The CDR3 bases are TGTGCCAGCAGCTTAGTCCCGAACTATGGCTACACCTTC. Amino acids: CASSLVPNYGYTF.

The rearrangement uses TRBV2 and TRBJ1-1; 9 nucleotides agree with TRBD1. CDR1 and CDR2 (germline): SNHLY, FYNNEI. The CDR3 is 18 amino acids. V lost 6 bases, J lost 4 bases, and 18 bases stayed unmatched. The CDR3 DNA reads as TGTGCCAGCAGCCACTACACCGGGACAGGGAAAAGATCCACTGAAGCTTTCTTT. Its protein product is CASSHYTGTGKRSTEAFF.

The chain employs TRBV30 and TRBJ1-3; D is perhaps TRBD1 (5 bases). Trimming cost V 5 bases and J 2 bases, with 19 bases left between them. The CDR3 extends over 16 amino acids. Germline V lookup: CDR1 GTSNPN, CDR2 SVGIG (reference sequence). The CDR3 DNA reads TGTGCCTGGGCCCCTATCGGCAGGGCCCCTGGAAACACCATATATTTT. It is translated as CAWAPIGRAPGNTIYF. The full variable domain, with the rest looked up from reference TRBV30 and TRBJ1-3, is SQTIHQWPATLVQPVGSPLSLECTVEGTSNPNLYWYRQAAGRGLQLLFYSVGIGQISSEVPQNLSASRPQDRQFILSSKKLLLSDSGFYLCAWAPIGRAPGNTIYFGEGSWLTVV.

The chain links TRBV28 to TRBJ1-1; 7 bases map to TRBD1. This CDR3 has 14 residues. Germline V gene sequence: CDR1 MDHEN, CDR2 SYDVKM. V trimming: 9 bases; J trimming: 3 bases; junction bases outside the gene matches: 10. In DNA form, the CDR3 reads TGTGCCAGTAGACAGGGATCTAGGGACACTGAAGCTTTCTTT. It specifies CASRQGSRDTEAFF.

The chain carries TRBV28 and TRBJ1-1; 9 positions match TRBD1. The CDR3 spans 15 residues. With 7 bases clipped from V and 6 bases from J, the junction kept 12 bases outside the gene matches. Germline V gives CDR1 MDHEN, CDR2 SYDVKM. The CDR3 loop is CASIQGAGQYAEAFF. The CDR3 coding sequence is TGTGCCAGCATACAGGGGGCGGGTCAATATGCTGAAGCTTTCTTT.

This clone is a singleton in its sample. J is TRBJ2-1 and V is TRBV6-1, with D perhaps matching TRBD2 (5 bases). The CDR3 runs 13 residues. Trimming pared 2 bases from V and 8 bases from J, leaving 10 bases between. The germline V gene has CDR1 MNHNS and CDR2 SASEGT. Written as DNA, the CDR3 is TGTGCCAGCAGTGAAACTAGTAAGGATGAGCAGTTCTTC. Its protein product is CASSETSKDEQFF.

The chain joins TRBV5-1 to TRBJ1-5; D may be TRBD1 (5 bases). This CDR3 region has 15 residues. Germline CDR1 SGHRS, CDR2 YFSETQ. Trimming shortened V by 1 base and J by 4 bases, and 12 bases separated the two germline ends. CDR3 DNA: TGCGCCAGCAGCTTGTCGTGGGGGGGAAATCAGCCCCAGCATTTT. Its protein product is CASSLSWGGNQPQHF.

The CDR3 loop reads CASSSGRASGRAEQYF. DNA for the CDR3: TGTGCCAGCAGCTCTGGGAGGGCTAGCGGGAGGGCCGAGCAGTACTTC. This chain links TRBV7-3 with TRBJ2-7; 12 bases are a match to TRBD2. Germline V gene data show CDR1 as SGHTA and CDR2 as FQGTGA. The CDR3 sequence is 16 residues long. V lost 4 bases and J lost 6; bases outside the gene matches: 10. Full variable domain (missing parts from reference TRBV7-3 and TRBJ2-7): GAGVSQTPSNKVTEKGKYVELRCDPISGHTALYWYRQSLGQGPEFLIYFQGTGAADDSGLPNDRFFAVRPEGSVSTLKIQRTERGDSAVYLCASSSGRASGRAEQYFGPGTRLTVT.

The rearrangement uses TRBV28 and TRBJ1-1; 8 bases align to TRBD1. Germline V CDR1 and CDR2: MDHEN, SYDVKM. J gave up 1 base and V 7 bases, and 11 bases lay outside the gene matches. This CDR3 has 16 residues. The CDR3 spells CASTLGAGGGNTEAFF. The DNA for the CDR3 is TGTGCCAGCACCTTGGGGGCAGGGGGCGGGAACACTGAAGCTTTCTTT.

This chain connects TRBV7-2 to TRBJ1-4; D possibly corresponds to TRBD1 (6 bases). CDR1 SGHTA and CDR2 FQGNSA come from the germline V gene. V dropped 4 bases and J dropped 4 bases, with 10 bases sitting between them. This CDR3 contains 14 residues. The CDR3 DNA reads TGTGCCAGCAGCTCAGGGGAATTTAATGAAAAACTGTTTTTT. It specifies CASSSGEFNEKLFF.

Points on this clone: Different DNA sequences within this sample yield the same CDR3. CDR3 sequence: CSARTGYGYTF. CDR3 sequence (DNA): TGCAGTGCTCGGACAGGCTATGGCTACACCTTC. The chain employs TRBV20-1 and TRBJ1-2, with 7 nucleotides matching TRBD1. J lost 4 bases, V lost 5 bases, and 1 base had no gene match. The CDR3 contains 11 residues. From germline, CDR1 is DFQATT and CDR2 SNEGSKA (reference sequence).

This chain links TRBV2 with TRBJ2-1, with 10 bases that match TRBD2. The CDR3 is made up of 17 amino acids. Germline CDR1 is SNHLY and CDR2 is FYNNEI. The J segment lost 4 bases and the V segment lost 6 bases, leaving 12 bases of the junction unmatched. CDR3 bases: TGTGCCAGCAGCCCCCTCTCGGGACTAGCGTTATACAATGAGCAGTTCTTC. As protein: CASSPLSGLALYNEQFF.

A single count supports this clone. J is TRBJ1-2 and V is TRBV4-1; 9 nucleotides agree with TRBD1. V was clipped by 10 bases and J by 5 bases; unmatched bases: 11. This CDR3 contains 14 residues. CDR1 and CDR2 (germline): MGHRA, YSYEKL. The CDR3 DNA is TGCGCCACCCATTCCGGGACAGGGAAATATGGCTACACCTTC. Translation gives CATHSGTGKYGYTF.

The chain joins TRBV7-9 to TRBJ2-2; possibly TRBD2 for D (6 bases). V gave up 5 bases and J gave up 8 bases, with 15 bases separating them. Germline CDR1 reads SEHNR; CDR2 reads FQNEAQ (reference sequence). The CDR3 sequence is 14 residues long. CDR3 in amino acids: CASSRRRGPGELFF. Written as DNA, the CDR3 is TGTGCCAGCAGCCGTAGGAGGGGACCTGGGGAGCTGTTTTTT.

V is TRBV29-1 and J is TRBJ1-1; 8 positions match TRBD1. The germline CDR1 and CDR2 sequences are SQVTM and ANQGSEA. This CDR3 spans 14 amino acids. Trimming took 7 bases from V and 3 from J; bases not matched to a gene: 10. The CDR3: CSGAPRGLHTEAFF. CDR3 nucleotide sequence: TGCAGCGGAGCCCCCAGGGGGCTGCACACTGAAGCTTTCTTT.

This clone came up a few times. V usage is TRBV7-6 and J usage is TRBJ2-7; 10 bases are a match to TRBD2. CDR1 is SGHVS, CDR2 FNYEAQ, per germline. With V trimmed by 2 bases and J by 6 bases, 7 bases remained unmatched. The CDR3 is 15 residues long. CDR3 sequence: CASSLTLAGVSEQYF. CDR3 bases: TGTGCCAGCAGCTTAACCCTAGCGGGAGTGTCCGAGCAGTACTTC.